These 17 T cell receptor beta chains were all obtained from the same sample, sequenced in a study of T cells after yellow fever vaccination. TCRdb used MiXCR to reprocess the 5' RACE reads, holding one entry per CDR3 protein. This table holds around 600,000 distinct CDR3 sequences, about 12% found once. The sequencing here drew on PBMCs, taken on the day of the yellow fever booster vaccination. These TCRs come from a man in his thirties or forties who received the YFV17D yellow fever vaccine.

The chain couples TRBV5-6 to TRBJ2-7, with D tentatively TRBD1 (5 bases). CDR1 is SGHDT and CDR2 is YYEEEE in the germline V gene. The length of the CDR3 is 13 residues. The V and J ends lost 6 bases and 7 bases respectively, with 17 bases between them. CDR3 protein: CASISVQGQEQYF. The CDR3 bases are TGTGCCAGCATCTCAGTTCAGGGCCAAGAGCAGTACTTC.

This clonotype was found a few times. The V call is TRBV3-1, the J call TRBJ2-7, with 7 bases lining up with TRBD2. The CDR3 extends over 16 amino acids. Germline loops: CDR1 LGHDT, CDR2 YNNKEL (reference sequence). Trimming took 3 bases from V and 6 from J; bases not matched to a gene: 14. The CDR3 DNA sequence: TGTGCCAGCAGCCAGCGAGGAGCGGGACCTGGAAGCGAGCAGTACTTC. It yields the protein CASSQRGAGPGSEQYF.

The sample holds a few counts of this clonotype. The J gene is TRBJ2-2, the V gene TRBV3-1, with TRBD1 matching over 9 bases. This CDR3 is 16 amino acids long. The trim removed 0 bases at V and 5 bases at J, leaving 4 bases unmatched. Looked up from germline, CDR1 is LGHDT and CDR2 is YNNKEL (reference sequence). This chain's CDR3 is CASSQDDRGATGELFF. CDR3 nucleotides: TGTGCCAGCAGCCAAGATGACAGGGGGGCAACCGGGGAGCTGTTTTTT.

This clonotype has only a few counts. V usage is TRBV10-3 and J usage is TRBJ2-3, with a tentative D call TRBD1 (6 bases). The CDR3 length is 13 residues. Trimming took off 4 bases at V and 6 bases at J, with 11 bases between the two ends. The germline V gene has CDR1 ENHRY and CDR2 SYGVKD. Here the CDR3 reads CAISAPGHDTQYF. CDR3 nucleotide sequence: TGTGCCATCAGTGCTCCGGGACATGATACGCAGTATTTT.

This clonotype has a handful of counts. CDR3 coding DNA: TGTGCCAGCAGTGATTCTGGGGCGAGGTACGAGCAGTACTTC. Translated, it gives CASSDSGARYEQYF. The chain has TRBV25-1 and TRBJ2-7, with D perhaps matching TRBD1 (5 bases). V was clipped by 3 bases and J by 4 bases, with 13 bases between them. This CDR3 comprises 14 residues. Germline V gene sequence: CDR1 MGHDK, CDR2 SYGVNS.

The rearrangement joins TRBV12-5 to TRBJ2-5, with D perhaps TRBD2 (6 bases). CDR1 and CDR2 from the germline V gene are LGHNT and FRNRAP. V lost 6 bases and J lost 2, with 16 bases in between. The CDR3 is 15 amino acids. The CDR3 is CASGQPHSGQETQYF. The CDR3 DNA follows: TGTGCTAGTGGCCAACCCCATAGCGGTCAAGAGACCCAGTACTTC.

The V gene is TRBV7-9, the J gene TRBJ1-2, with D hard to call. CDR3 size: 14 residues. V gave up 5 bases and J gave up 6 bases, with 16 bases separating them. Germline V gene data show CDR1 as SEHNR and CDR2 as FQNEAQ (reference sequence). The CDR3 spells CASSPQLQRDGYTF. CDR3 nucleotides: TGTGCCAGCAGCCCCCAGTTGCAAAGGGATGGCTACACCTTC.

This clonotype was counted only a few times. J is TRBJ1-5 and V is TRBV23-1; D is unresolved. TRBV23-1 is filed as an ORF, its function uncertain. The CDR3 sequence is 16 residues long. V was shortened by 1 base and J by 4 bases, with 14 bases between the two germline ends. The CDR3 DNA reads as TGCGCCAGCAGTCAATTGTCTCCCAGGCGGAATCAGCCCCAGCATTTT. Its protein is CASSQLSPRRNQPQHF.

This clonotype was counted only a few times. The DNA of the CDR3 is TGTGCCGGCCAACCCGTGGCGGGACGCACAGATACGCAGTATTTT. Protein product: CAGQPVAGRTDTQYF. The chain employs TRBV11-2 and TRBJ2-3; the D gene is possibly TRBD2 (6 bases). The CDR3 length is 15 residues. Trimming stripped 11 bases from V and 1 base from J, with 19 bases between. Per the germline V gene, CDR1 is SGHAT and CDR2 is FQNNGV.

The V and J genes are TRBV6-2 or TRBV6-3 and TRBJ2-1; D is tentatively TRBD1 or TRBD2 (5 bases each). CDR1 is MNHEY, CDR2 SVGEGT, per germline. Trimming left V 7 bases short and J 7 bases short, with 20 bases between. The CDR3 is 15 residues long. The chain's CDR3 is CASILTPGTKNEQFF. The CDR3 DNA reads TGTGCCAGCATCCTCACCCCCGGGACCAAGAATGAGCAGTTCTTC.

This clonotype was recorded a few times. This chain uses TRBV20-1 with TRBJ2-5; weak D call: TRBD2 (6 bases). The CDR3 spans 13 residues. CDR1 DFQATT and CDR2 SNEGSKA come from the germline V gene (reference sequence). V was trimmed by 6 bases and J by 5 bases, leaving 16 bases between them. The CDR3 DNA follows: TGCAGTGCGTCGGCGGGGCTTTGGGAGACCCAGTACTTC. It translates to CSASAGLWETQYF.

This clonotype was seen a few times. The rearrangement joins TRBV20-1 to TRBJ2-2; 8 positions match TRBD2. The CDR3 loop spans 14 amino acids. Germline values: CDR1 DFQATT, CDR2 SNEGSKA (reference sequence). Losses at the gene ends were 6 bases for V and 1 base for J; bases not matched to a gene: 4. The CDR3: CSAKSGRNTGELFF. The CDR3 nucleotides are TGCAGTGCAAAAAGCGGGAGGAACACCGGGGAGCTGTTTTTT.

The chain carries TRBV7-9 and TRBJ1-2; 11 positions match TRBD1. The CDR3 is made up of 16 amino acids. Germline V gives CDR1 SEHNR, CDR2 FQNEAQ (reference sequence). Trimming took 6 bases from V and 3 from J; bases not matched to a gene: 9. The CDR3 protein is CASRRTGGRADYGYTF. CDR3 DNA sequence: TGTGCCAGCAGACGGACAGGGGGCCGTGCAGACTATGGCTACACCTTC.

This clonotype was found many times. The chain couples TRBV7-2 to TRBJ2-1; TRBD1 agrees at 12 bases. V gave up 5 bases and J gave up 7 bases; unmatched junction bases: 6. The CDR3 totals 15 residues. CDR1 and CDR2 (germline): SGHTA, FQGNSA. CDR3 amino acids: CASSPGTGGGNEQFF. In DNA form, the CDR3 reads TGTGCCAGCAGCCCCGGGACAGGGGGCGGAAATGAGCAGTTCTTC.

This chain uses TRBV12-3 or TRBV12-4 with TRBJ2-3; TRBD2 might be the D (6 bases). V shed 3 bases and J shed 4 bases, with 14 bases lying between them. The CDR3 is 15 residues long. The CDR3 sequence: CASSFGGLAADTQYF. As DNA, the CDR3 is TGTGCCAGCAGTTTTGGGGGACTCGCGGCAGATACGCAGTATTTT.

The chain carries TRBV2 and TRBJ2-2, with D hard to call. This CDR3 has 12 residues. Germline V gives CDR1 SNHLY, CDR2 FYNNEI. Trimming removed 5 bases from V and 3 bases from J, with 4 bases in between. This chain's CDR3 is CASSWYTGELFF. The CDR3 bases are TGTGCCAGCAGTTGGTACACCGGGGAGCTGTTTTTT.

A few counts support this clonotype. The V call is TRBV6-5, the J call TRBJ2-1; tentatively, D is TRBD1 (5 bases). This CDR3 spans 14 amino acids. V lost 2 bases and J lost 7, with 12 bases in between. In germline, CDR1 is MNHEY, CDR2 SVGAGI. This CDR3 is CASSYRGSGNEQFF. The CDR3 DNA reads as TGTGCCAGCAGTTACAGGGGCTCAGGGAATGAGCAGTTCTTC.